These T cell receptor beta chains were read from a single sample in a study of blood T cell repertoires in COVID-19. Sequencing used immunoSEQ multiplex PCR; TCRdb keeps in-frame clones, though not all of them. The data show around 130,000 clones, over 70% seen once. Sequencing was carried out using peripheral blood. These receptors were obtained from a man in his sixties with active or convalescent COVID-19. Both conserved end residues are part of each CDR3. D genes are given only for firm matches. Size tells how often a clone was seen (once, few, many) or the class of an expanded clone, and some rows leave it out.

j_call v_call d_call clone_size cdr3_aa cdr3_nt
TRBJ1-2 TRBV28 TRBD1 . CASSPMGTGLSYGYTF TGTGCCAGCAGTCCAATGGGGACAGGATTGAGCTATGGCTACACCTTC
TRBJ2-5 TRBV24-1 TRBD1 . CATSDLRPGGRETQYF TGTGCCACCAGTGATTTGCGGCCAGGGGGCCGGGAGACCCAGTACTTC
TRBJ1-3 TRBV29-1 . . CSVEGTVNTIYF TGCAGCGTTGAAGGGACAGTAAACACCATATATTTT
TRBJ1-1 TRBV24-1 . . CATSDAGTRDTEAFF TGTGCCACCAGTGACGCCGGGACACGGGACACTGAAGCTTTCTTT
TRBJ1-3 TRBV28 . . CASSFGQAGNTIYF TGTGCCAGCAGTTTCGGCCAGGCCGGAAACACCATATATTTT
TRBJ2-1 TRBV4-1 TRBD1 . CASSQRLDRPNEQFF TGCGCCAGCAGCCAGAGACTGGACAGGCCCAATGAGCAGTTCTTC
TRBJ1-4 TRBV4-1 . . CASSQIGLANEKLFF TGCGCCAGCAGCCAAATTGGACTGGCTAATGAAAAACTGTTTTTT
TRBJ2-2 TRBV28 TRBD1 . CASSPTGVGGELFF TGTGCCAGCAGTCCTACAGGGGTTGGCGGGGAGCTGTTTTTT
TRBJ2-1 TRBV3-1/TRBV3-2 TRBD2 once CASSQDPSGREFF TGTGCCAGCAGCCAAGATCCGAGCGGGAGGGAGTTCTTC
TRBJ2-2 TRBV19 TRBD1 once CASRDRAGELFF TGTGCCAGTAGGGACAGGGCCGGGGAGCTGTTTTTT
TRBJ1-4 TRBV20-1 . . CSARREKLFF TGCAGTGCTAGGAGAGAAAAACTGTTTTTT
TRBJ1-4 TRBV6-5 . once CASSTGLTTNEKLFF TGTGCCAGCAGTACCGGACTGACAACTAATGAAAAACTGTTTTTT
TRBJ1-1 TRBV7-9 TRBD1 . CASSARQGGNTEAFF TGTGCCAGCAGCGCCCGACAGGGAGGGAACACTGAAGCTTTCTTT
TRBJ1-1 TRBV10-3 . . CAISEGGGTEAFF TGTGCCATCAGTGAGGGGGGGGGCACTGAAGCTTTCTTT
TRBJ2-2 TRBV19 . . CASKVPPAVNTGELFF TGTGCCAGTAAGGTCCCCCCAGCGGTGAACACCGGGGAGCTGTTTTTT
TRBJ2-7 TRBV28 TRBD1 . CASSPPSRTGYSYEQYF TGTGCCAGCAGTCCGCCCTCAAGGACAGGGTACTCCTACGAGCAGTACTTC
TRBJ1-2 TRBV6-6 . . CASRPRTQSNYGYTF TGTGCCAGCAGACCCCGGACACAATCTAACTATGGCTACACCTTC
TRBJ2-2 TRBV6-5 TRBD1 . CASFSRSRGTGELFF TGTGCCAGCTTTTCCCGAAGCAGGGGGACCGGGGAGCTGTTTTTT
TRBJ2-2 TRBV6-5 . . CASISGSVGELFF TGTGCCAGCATCTCGGGTTCGGTCGGGGAGCTGTTTTTT
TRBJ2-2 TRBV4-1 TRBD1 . CASSLRQGNTGELFF TGCGCCAGCAGCCTTCGACAGGGGAACACCGGGGAGCTGTTTTTT
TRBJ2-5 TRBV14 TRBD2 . CASSQGIGGAETQYF TGTGCCAGCAGCCAAGGAATCGGGGGGGCAGAGACCCAGTACTTC
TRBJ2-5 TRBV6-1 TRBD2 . CASSEIQREYQETQYF TGTGCCAGCAGTGAAATCCAGCGGGAGTACCAAGAGACCCAGTACTTC
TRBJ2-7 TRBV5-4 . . CASSLAGRYEQYF TGTGCCAGCAGCTTGGCAGGAAGATACGAGCAGTACTTC
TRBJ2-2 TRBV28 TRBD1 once CASTSGQHTGELFF TGTGCCAGCACTTCGGGACAGCACACCGGGGAGCTGTTTTTT
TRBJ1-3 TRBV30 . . CAFGSSGNTIYF TGTGCCTTCGGTAGCTCTGGAAACACCATATATTTT
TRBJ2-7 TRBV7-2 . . CASSPYRNYEQYF TGTGCCAGCAGCCCGTACAGGAACTACGAGCAGTACTTC
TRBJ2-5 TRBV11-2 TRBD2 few CASSGRTSDKGETQYF TGTGCCAGCAGCGGTCGGACTAGCGATAAAGGGGAGACCCAGTACTTC
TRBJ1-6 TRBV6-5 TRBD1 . CASSTTGIGSPLHF TGTGCCAGCAGTACGACAGGGATAGGTTCACCCCTCCACTTT
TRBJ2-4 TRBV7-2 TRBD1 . CASSSGQGTDIQYF TGTGCCAGCAGCTCCGGACAGGGAACGGACATTCAGTACTTC
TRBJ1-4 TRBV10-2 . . CASSESTTRPTNEKLFF TGCGCCAGCAGTGAGTCAACAACACGCCCAACTAATGAAAAACTGTTTTTT
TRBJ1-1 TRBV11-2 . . CASSSRGLRAFF TGTGCCAGCAGCTCCAGGGGTTTAAGGGCTTTCTTT
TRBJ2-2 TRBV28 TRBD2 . CASSLRGRVRELFF TGTGCCAGCAGTTTACGCGGGAGGGTACGGGAGCTGTTTTTT
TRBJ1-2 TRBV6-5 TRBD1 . CASRGTGGTYGYTF TGTGCCAGCAGAGGGACAGGGGGTACCTATGGCTACACCTTC
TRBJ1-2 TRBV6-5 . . CASTVGQYGYTF TGTGCCAGCACCGTCGGACAGTATGGCTACACCTTC
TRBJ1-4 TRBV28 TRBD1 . CASSLGGQGFANEKLFF TGTGCCAGCAGCCTCGGGGGACAGGGTTTTGCTAATGAAAAACTGTTTTTT
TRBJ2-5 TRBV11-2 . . CASSSSRQAQETQYF TGTGCCAGCAGCTCTTCCCGACAGGCCCAAGAGACCCAGTACTTC
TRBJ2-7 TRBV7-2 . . CASSLSSGTAYEQYF TGTGCCAGCAGCTTAAGTTCGGGTACCGCCTACGAGCAGTACTTC